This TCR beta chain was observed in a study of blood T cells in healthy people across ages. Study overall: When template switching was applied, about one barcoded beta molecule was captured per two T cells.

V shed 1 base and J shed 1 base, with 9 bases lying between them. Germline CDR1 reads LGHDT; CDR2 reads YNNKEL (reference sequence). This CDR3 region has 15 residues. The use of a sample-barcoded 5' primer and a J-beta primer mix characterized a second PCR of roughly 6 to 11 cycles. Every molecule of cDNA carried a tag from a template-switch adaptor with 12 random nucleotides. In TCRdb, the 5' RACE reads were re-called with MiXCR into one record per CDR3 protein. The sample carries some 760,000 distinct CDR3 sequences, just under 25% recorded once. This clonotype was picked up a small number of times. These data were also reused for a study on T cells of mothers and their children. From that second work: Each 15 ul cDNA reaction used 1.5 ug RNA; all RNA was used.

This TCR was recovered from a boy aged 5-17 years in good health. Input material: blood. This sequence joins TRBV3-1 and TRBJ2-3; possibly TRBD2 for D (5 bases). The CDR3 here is CASSQGLGGTDTQYF. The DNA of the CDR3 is TGTGCCAGCAGCCAAGGCCTCGGGGGCACAGATACGCAGTATTTT.